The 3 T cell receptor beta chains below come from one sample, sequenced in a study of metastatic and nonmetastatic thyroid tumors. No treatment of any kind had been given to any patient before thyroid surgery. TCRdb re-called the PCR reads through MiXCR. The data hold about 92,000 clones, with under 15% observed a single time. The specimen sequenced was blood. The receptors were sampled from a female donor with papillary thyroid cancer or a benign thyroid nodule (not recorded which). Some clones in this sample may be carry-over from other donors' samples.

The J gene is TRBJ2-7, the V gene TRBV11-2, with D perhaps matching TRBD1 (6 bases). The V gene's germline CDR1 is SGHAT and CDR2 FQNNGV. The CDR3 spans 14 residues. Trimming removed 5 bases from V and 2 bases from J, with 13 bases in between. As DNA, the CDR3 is TGTGCCAGCAGCCTAAGATACAGGGCCTACGAGCAGTACTTC. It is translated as CASSLRYRAYEQYF.

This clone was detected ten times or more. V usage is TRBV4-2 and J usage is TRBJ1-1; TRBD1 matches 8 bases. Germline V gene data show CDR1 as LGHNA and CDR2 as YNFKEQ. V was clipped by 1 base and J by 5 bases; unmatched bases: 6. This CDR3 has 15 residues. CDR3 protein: CASSQAGGWGTEAFF. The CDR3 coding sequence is TGTGCCAGCAGCCAAGCAGGGGGCTGGGGGACTGAAGCTTTCTTT.

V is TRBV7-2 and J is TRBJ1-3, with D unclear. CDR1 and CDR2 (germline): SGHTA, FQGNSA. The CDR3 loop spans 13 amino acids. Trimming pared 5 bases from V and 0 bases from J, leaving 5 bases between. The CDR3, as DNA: TGTGCCAGCAGCACTAACTCTGGAAACACCATATATTTT. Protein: CASSTNSGNTIYF.